The rows below give T cell receptor beta chains drawn from one sample of a study of chemoradiotherapy in HPV16-positive cancers. Produced via immunoSEQ multiplex PCR; TCRdb's table is partial and in-frame only. This table has some 5,400 clones, more than 85% appearing once. The material sequenced was tumor tissue, taken from a patient who underwent chemoradiotherapy. These receptors came from a human donor with HPV-associated anogenital cancer. CDR3s leave out the opening cysteine and the closing phenylalanine or tryptophan. Fields, in order: J gene, CDR3 length, V gene, CDR3 protein.

TRBJ2-1,14,TRBV6-5,ASSYSTPASFDEQF
TRBJ2-5,12,TRBV28,ASSPPGDQETQY
TRBJ2-1,13,TRBV6-5,ASRRLLRASDEQF
TRBJ1-2,14,TRBV11-2,ASSPPRGALNYGYT
TRBJ2-7,12,TRBV10-3,ATMETSGSYEQY
TRBJ1-6,12,TRBV5-1,ASSQTGAGSPLH
TRBJ2-7,12,TRBV11-2,ASSGGRTTYEQY
TRBJ2-6,14,TRBV7-2,ASSSRPVSGANVLT
TRBJ2-3,11,TRBV7-9,ASGDWGSGTQY
TRBJ2-6,14,TRBV27,ASSATSATGANVLT
TRBJ2-2,12,TRBV29-1,SVWSKAVPGELF
TRBJ1-5,13,TRBV5-4,ASTPFPNSNQPQH
TRBJ2-5,13,TRBV7-2,ASSAGSGGAETQY
TRBJ2-5,14,TRBV7-6,ASSLTTGGGGETQY
TRBJ2-3,11,TRBV27,ASSFAGVDTQY
TRBJ2-1,12,TRBV11-2,ASSLDPLVGEQF
TRBJ2-7,11,TRBV7-2,ASSLGGYYEQY
TRBJ2-5,12,TRBV6-5,ASSSNGRTETQY